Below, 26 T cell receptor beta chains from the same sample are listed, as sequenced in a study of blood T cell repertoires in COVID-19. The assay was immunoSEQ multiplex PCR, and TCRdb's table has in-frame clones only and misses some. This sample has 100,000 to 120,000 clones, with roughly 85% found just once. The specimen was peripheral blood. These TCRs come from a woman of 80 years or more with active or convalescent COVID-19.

Here the CDR3 DNA reads TGTGCCAGCAGCCAGACTAGCGCCAACACAGATACGCAGTATTTT. Its translation: CASSQTSANTDTQYF. The chain links TRBV3-1 (or the pseudogene TRBV3-2) to TRBJ2-3; the match to TRBD2 covers 8 bases. V gave up 3 bases and J gave up 2 bases; unmatched junction bases: 4. The CDR3 is made up of 15 amino acids. The germline CDR1 and CDR2 sequences are LGHDT and YNNKEL (reference sequence).

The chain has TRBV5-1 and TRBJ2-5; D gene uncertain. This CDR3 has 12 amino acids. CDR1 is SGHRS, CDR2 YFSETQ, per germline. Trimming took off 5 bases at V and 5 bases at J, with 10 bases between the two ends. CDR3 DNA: TGCGCCAGCAGTGGCACAACGGAGACCCAGTACTTC. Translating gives CASSGTTETQYF.

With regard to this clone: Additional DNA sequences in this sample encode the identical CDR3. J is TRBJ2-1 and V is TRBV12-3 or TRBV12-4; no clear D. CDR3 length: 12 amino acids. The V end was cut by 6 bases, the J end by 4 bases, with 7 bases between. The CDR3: CASRLSYNEQFF. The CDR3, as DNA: TGTGCCAGCAGATTATCTTACAATGAGCAGTTCTTC.

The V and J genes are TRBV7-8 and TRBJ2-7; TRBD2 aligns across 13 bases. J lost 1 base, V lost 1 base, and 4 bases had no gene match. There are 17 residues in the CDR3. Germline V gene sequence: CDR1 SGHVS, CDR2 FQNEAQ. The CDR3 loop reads CASSLGGLAGPSYEQYF. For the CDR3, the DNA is TGTGCCAGCAGCTTAGGGGGACTAGCGGGGCCATCCTACGAGCAGTACTTC. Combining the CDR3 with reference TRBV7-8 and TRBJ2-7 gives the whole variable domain GAGVSQSPRYKVAKRGQDVALRCDPISGHVSLFWYQQALGQGPEFLTYFQNEAQLDKSGLPSDRFFAERPEGSVSTLKIQRTQQEDSAVYLCASSLGGLAGPSYEQYFGPGTRLTVT.

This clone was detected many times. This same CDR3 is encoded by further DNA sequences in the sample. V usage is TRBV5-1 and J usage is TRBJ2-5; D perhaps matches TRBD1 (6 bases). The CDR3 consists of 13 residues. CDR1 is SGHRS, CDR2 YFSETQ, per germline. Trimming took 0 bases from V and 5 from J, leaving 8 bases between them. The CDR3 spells CASSLGGGETQYF. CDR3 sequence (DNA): TGCGCCAGCAGCTTGGGAGGGGGTGAGACCCAGTACTTC.

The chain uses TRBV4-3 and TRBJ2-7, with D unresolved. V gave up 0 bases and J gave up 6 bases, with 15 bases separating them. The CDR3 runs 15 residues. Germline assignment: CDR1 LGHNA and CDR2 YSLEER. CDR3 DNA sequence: TGCGCCAGCAGCCAAGAGGTGGCAGGTCCGCTCGAGCAGTACTTC. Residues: CASSQEVAGPLEQYF.

This CDR3 reads CASSPTLAQTQYF. Written as DNA, the CDR3 is TGTGCCAGCAGTCCTACGTTAGCGCAGACCCAGTACTTC. The chain uses TRBV11-2 and TRBJ2-5, with D perhaps matching TRBD2 (5 bases). The CDR3 has 13 amino acids. From germline, CDR1 is SGHAT and CDR2 FQNNGV. Trimming removed 6 bases at V and 6 bases at J, with 14 bases between.

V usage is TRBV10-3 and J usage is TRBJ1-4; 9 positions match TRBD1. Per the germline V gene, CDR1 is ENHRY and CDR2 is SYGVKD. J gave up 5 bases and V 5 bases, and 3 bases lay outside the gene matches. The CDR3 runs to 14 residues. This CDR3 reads CAISSGTGNEKLFF. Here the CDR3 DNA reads TGTGCCATCAGTTCCGGGACAGGGAATGAAAAACTGTTTTTT.

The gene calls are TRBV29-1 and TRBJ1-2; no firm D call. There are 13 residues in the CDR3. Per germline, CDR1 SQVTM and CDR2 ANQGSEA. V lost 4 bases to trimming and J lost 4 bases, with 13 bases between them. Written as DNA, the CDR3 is TGCAGCGTTGCGCGGGAATCCGTCTATGGCTACACCTTC. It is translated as CSVARESVYGYTF.

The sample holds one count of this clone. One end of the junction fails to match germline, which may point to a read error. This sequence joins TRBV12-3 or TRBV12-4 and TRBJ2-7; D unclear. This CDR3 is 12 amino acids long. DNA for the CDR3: TGTGCCAGCAGCTTAGGTTCCGACGAGCAGTACTTC. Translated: CASSLGSDEQYF.

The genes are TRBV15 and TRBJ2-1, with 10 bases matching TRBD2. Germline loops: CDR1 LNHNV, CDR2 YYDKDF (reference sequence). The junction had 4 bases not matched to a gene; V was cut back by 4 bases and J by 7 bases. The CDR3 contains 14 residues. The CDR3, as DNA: TGTGCCACCAGCAACCCTAGCGGGAGTAATGAGCAGTTCTTC. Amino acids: CATSNPSGSNEQFF.

The CDR3 protein is CASSYRQGTGELFF. The CDR3 nucleotides read TGTGCCAGCAGTTACCGTCAGGGAACCGGGGAGCTGTTTTTT. The chain links TRBV6-2 or TRBV6-3 to TRBJ2-2; maybe TRBD1 (5 bases). The germline V gene encodes CDR1 MNHEY and CDR2 SVGEGT. The CDR3 totals 14 residues. Trimming cost V 2 bases and J 5 bases, with 9 bases left between them.

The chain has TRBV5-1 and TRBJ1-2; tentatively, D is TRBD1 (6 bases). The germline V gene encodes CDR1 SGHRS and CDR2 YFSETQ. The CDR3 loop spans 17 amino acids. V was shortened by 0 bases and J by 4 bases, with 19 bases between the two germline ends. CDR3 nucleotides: TGCGCCAGCAGCTTGGGGCCGGACAGTGCAACAATCTATGGCTACACCTTC. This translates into CASSLGPDSATIYGYTF.

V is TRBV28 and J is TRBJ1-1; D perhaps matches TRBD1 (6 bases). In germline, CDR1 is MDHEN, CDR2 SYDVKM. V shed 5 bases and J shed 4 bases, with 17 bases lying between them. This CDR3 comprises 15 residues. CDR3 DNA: TGTGCCAGCAGTCCCTTGAGGGGGTCCGTCACTGAAGCTTTCTTT. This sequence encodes CASSPLRGSVTEAFF.

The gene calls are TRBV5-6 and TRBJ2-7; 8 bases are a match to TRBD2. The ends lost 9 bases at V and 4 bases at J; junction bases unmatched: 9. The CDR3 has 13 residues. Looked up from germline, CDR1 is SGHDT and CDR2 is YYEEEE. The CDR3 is CATRQRERYEQYF. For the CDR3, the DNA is TGTGCCACCAGGCAGCGGGAGAGGTACGAGCAGTACTTC.

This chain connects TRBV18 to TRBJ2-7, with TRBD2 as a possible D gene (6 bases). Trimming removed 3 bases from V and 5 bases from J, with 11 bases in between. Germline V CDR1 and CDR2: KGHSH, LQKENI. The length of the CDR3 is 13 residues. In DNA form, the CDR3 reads TGTGCCAGCTCACCGGGGGGACCAGACGAGCAGTACTTC. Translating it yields CASSPGGPDEQYF.

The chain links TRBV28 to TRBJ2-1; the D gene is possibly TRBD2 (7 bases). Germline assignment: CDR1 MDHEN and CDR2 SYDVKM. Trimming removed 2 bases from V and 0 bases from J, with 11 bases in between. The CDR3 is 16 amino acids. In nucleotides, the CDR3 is TGTGCCAGCAGTTTAAGAGGGGGGGCCTCCTACAATGAGCAGTTCTTC. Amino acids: CASSLRGGASYNEQFF.

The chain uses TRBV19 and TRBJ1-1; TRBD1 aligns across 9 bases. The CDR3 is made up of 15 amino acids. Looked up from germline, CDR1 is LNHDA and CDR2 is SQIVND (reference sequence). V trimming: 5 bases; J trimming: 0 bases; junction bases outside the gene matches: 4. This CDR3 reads CASSARTGVNTEAFF. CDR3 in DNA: TGTGCCAGTAGTGCGCGGACAGGGGTGAACACTGAAGCTTTCTTT. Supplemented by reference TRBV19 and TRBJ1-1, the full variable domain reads DGGITQSPKYLFRKEGQNVTLSCEQNLNHDAMYWYRQDPGQGLRLIYYSQIVNDFQKGDIAEGYSVSREKKESFPLTVTSAQKNPTAFYLCASSARTGVNTEAFFGQGTRLTVV.

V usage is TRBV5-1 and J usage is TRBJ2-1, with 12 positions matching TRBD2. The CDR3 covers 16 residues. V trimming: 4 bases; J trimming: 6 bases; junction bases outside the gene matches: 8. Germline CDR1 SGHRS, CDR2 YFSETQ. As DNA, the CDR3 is TGCGCCAGCAGCCCTCGGACTAGCGGGACCCCCAATGAGCAGTTCTTC. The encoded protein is CASSPRTSGTPNEQFF.

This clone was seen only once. CDR3 sequence reads: CASNILGQGIYGYTF. The CDR3 nucleotides are TGTGCCAGCAACATACTCGGACAGGGTATTTATGGCTACACCTTC. The genes are TRBV5-6 and TRBJ1-2; TRBD1 matches at 8 bases. The CDR3 is 15 amino acids. With 6 bases clipped from V and 5 bases from J, the junction kept 12 bases outside the gene matches. Germline loops: CDR1 SGHDT, CDR2 YYEEEE.

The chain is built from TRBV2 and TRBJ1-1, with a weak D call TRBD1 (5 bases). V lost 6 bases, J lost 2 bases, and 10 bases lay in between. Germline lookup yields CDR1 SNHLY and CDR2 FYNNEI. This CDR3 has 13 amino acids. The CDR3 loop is CASRGTINTEAFF. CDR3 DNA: TGTGCCAGCAGGGGGACTATCAACACTGAAGCTTTCTTT.

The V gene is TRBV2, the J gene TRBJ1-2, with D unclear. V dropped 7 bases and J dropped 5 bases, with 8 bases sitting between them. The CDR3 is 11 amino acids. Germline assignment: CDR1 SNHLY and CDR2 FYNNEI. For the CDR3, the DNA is TGTGCCAGCATGCAGTCGTATGGCTACACCTTC. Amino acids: CASMQSYGYTF.

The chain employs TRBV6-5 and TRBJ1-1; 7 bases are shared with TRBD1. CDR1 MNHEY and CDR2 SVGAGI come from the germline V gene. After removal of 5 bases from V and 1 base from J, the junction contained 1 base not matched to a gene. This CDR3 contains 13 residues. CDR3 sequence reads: CASSRDRNTEAFF. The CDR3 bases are TGTGCCAGCAGTAGGGACAGGAACACTGAAGCTTTCTTT.

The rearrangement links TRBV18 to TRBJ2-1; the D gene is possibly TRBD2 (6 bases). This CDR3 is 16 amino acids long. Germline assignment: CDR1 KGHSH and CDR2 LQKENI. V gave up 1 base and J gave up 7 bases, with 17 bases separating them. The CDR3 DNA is TGTGCCAGCTCACCACAGTTAGGGAGACTAGGTAATGAGCAGTTCTTC. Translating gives CASSPQLGRLGNEQFF.

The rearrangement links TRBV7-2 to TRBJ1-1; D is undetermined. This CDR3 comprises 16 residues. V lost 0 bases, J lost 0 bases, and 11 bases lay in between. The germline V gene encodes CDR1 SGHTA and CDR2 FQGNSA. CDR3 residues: CASSLAPGVLNTEAFF. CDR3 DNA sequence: TGTGCCAGCAGCTTAGCCCCCGGGGTGCTGAACACTGAAGCTTTCTTT. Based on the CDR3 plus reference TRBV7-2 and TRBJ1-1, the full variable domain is GAGVSQSPSNKVTEKGKDVELRCDPISGHTALYWYRQSLGQGLEFLIYFQGNSAPDKSGLPSDRFSAERTGGSVSTLTIQRTQQEDSAVYLCASSLAPGVLNTEAFFGQGTRLTVV.

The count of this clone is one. The CDR3 nucleotides read TGTGCCAGCAGCTCCCTAGCAGAGGAGACCCAGTACTTC. Translating it yields CASSSLAEETQYF. V usage is TRBV11-3 and J usage is TRBJ2-5; possible D gene TRBD2, 5 bases. The germline V gene encodes CDR1 SGHNT and CDR2 YENEEA. The V end was cut by 4 bases, the J end by 5 bases, with 11 bases between. The CDR3 is 13 amino acids.